The 30 T cell receptor beta chains below were found in one sample sequenced in a study of blood T cell repertoires in COVID-19. TCRdb's table, derived via immunoSEQ multiplex PCR, lists solely in-frame clones and lacks some. This table has 90,000 to 120,000 clones, around 92% appearing once. The sample was peripheral blood. These receptors came from a man aged 40-49 years with active or convalescent COVID-19.

The chain combines TRBV18 with TRBJ1-2; D gene ambiguous. The CDR3 has 14 residues. The V end lost 2 bases, the J end lost 4 bases, and 11 bases lay between the germline ends. The germline V gene encodes CDR1 KGHSH and CDR2 LQKENI. DNA of the CDR3: TGTGCCAGCTCACCAGGGGAGAGGTCCTATGGCTACACCTTC. Its protein is CASSPGERSYGYTF.

This rearrangement joins TRBV29-1 to TRBJ2-1; D call uncertain. This CDR3 is 12 amino acids long. The V gene's germline CDR1 is SQVTM and CDR2 ANQGSEA. V was trimmed by 5 bases and J by 5 bases, leaving 10 bases between them. The DNA of the CDR3 is TGCAGCGTTCTTTTTATTCACAATGAGCAGTTCTTC. It specifies CSVLFIHNEQFF.

V and J are TRBV7-2 and TRBJ1-2; no reliable D call. This CDR3 has 12 amino acids. V was clipped by 3 bases and J by 6 bases, with 8 bases between them. Germline V lookup: CDR1 SGHTA, CDR2 FQGNSA. The CDR3 DNA reads as TGTGCCAGCAGCTTTGGAGGGAATGGCTACACCTTC. It encodes CASSFGGNGYTF. The entire variable domain, with the rest obtained from reference TRBV7-2 and TRBJ1-2, is as follows: GAGVSQSPSNKVTEKGKDVELRCDPISGHTALYWYRQSLGQGLEFLIYFQGNSAPDKSGLPSDRFSAERTGGSVSTLTIQRTQQEDSAVYLCASSFGGNGYTFGSGTRLTVV.

The CDR3: CASSRTDGGYTF. The CDR3 region has the DNA TGTGCCAGCAGCCGGACAGATGGCGGCTACACCTTC. The V gene is TRBV6-5, the J gene TRBJ1-2, with TRBD1 as a possible D gene (6 bases). This CDR3 is built from 12 residues. Germline V CDR1 and CDR2: MNHEY, SVGAGI. V was trimmed by 6 bases and J by 8 bases, leaving 13 bases between them.

This chain links TRBV7-2 with TRBJ2-1; 11 nucleotides agree with TRBD2. Germline CDR1 SGHTA, CDR2 FQGNSA. Germline trimming cut 9 bases from V and 4 bases from J; bases unmatched to any gene: 8. CDR3 length: 15 residues. The CDR3 DNA reads TGTGCCAGTAGACGGGGACTAGCGGCTTACAATGAGCAGTTCTTC. Translation: CASRRGLAAYNEQFF.

This chain uses TRBV4-1 with TRBJ1-2, with TRBD1 as a possible D gene (5 bases). V was trimmed by 0 bases and J by 4 bases, leaving 15 bases between them. From germline, CDR1 is MGHRA and CDR2 YSYEKL. This CDR3 is 16 amino acids long. The CDR3: CASSQESQAPGYGYTF. The CDR3 DNA follows: TGCGCCAGCAGCCAAGAGTCACAGGCACCAGGCTATGGCTACACCTTC.

CDR3 amino acids: CASSVVATGEDTGELFF. CDR3 nucleotide sequence: TGTGCCAGCAGCGTAGTGGCGACAGGGGAGGACACCGGGGAGCTGTTTTTT. The V and J genes are TRBV9 and TRBJ2-2, with 8 positions matching TRBD1. Germline-derived CDR1 and CDR2 are SGDLS and YYNGEE. This CDR3 has 17 amino acids. Trimming removed 0 bases from V and 3 bases from J; junction bases left unmatched: 7.

The rearrangement links TRBV5-4 to TRBJ2-1; D is undetermined. Between the trimmed V and J ends, which lost 10 bases and 0 bases, there was a span of 5 bases. In germline, CDR1 is SGHNT, CDR2 YYREEE (reference sequence). The CDR3 is 11 residues long. The CDR3 here is CAASSYNEQFF. The CDR3 DNA reads as TGTGCCGCGAGCTCCTACAATGAGCAGTTCTTC.

This clone has just one count. This chain joins TRBV4-1 and TRBJ2-1, with TRBD2 as a possible D gene (6 bases). Trimming pared 1 base from V and 8 bases from J, leaving 15 bases between. The CDR3 extends over 15 amino acids. CDR1 and CDR2 from the germline V gene are MGHRA and YSYEKL. DNA of the CDR3: TGCGCCAGCAGCCAAGTCGGGAGTCCTTTTGATGAGCAGTTCTTC. This sequence encodes CASSQVGSPFDEQFF.

This clone was picked up one time. This chain connects TRBV7-2 to TRBJ2-1, with 8 bases lining up with TRBD1. The length of the CDR3 is 18 residues. V lost 5 bases, J lost 3 bases, and 15 bases stayed unmatched. The germline CDR1 and CDR2 sequences are SGHTA and FQGNSA. The CDR3 sequence: CASSPGTGRRGGYNEQFF. CDR3 DNA sequence: TGTGCCAGCAGCCCCGGGACAGGCCGCAGGGGAGGCTACAATGAGCAGTTCTTC. Looking up the rest from reference TRBV7-2 and TRBJ2-1 gives the full variable domain: GAGVSQSPSNKVTEKGKDVELRCDPISGHTALYWYRQSLGQGLEFLIYFQGNSAPDKSGLPSDRFSAERTGGSVSTLTIQRTQQEDSAVYLCASSPGTGRRGGYNEQFFGPGTRLTVL.

This chain joins TRBV3-1 (or the pseudogene TRBV3-2) and TRBJ1-2; TRBD1 matches 7 bases. Germline V lookup: CDR1 LGHDT, CDR2 YNNKEL (reference sequence). The V and J ends lost 1 base and 4 bases, in that order; junction bases with no gene match: 3. This CDR3 contains 14 residues. The CDR3 reads CASSQVSGGYGYTF. In DNA, the CDR3 is TGTGCCAGCAGCCAAGTCTCAGGGGGCTATGGCTACACCTTC.

V usage is TRBV5-8 and J usage is TRBJ2-1; 14 bases fit TRBD2. Trimming took 0 bases from V and 10 from J; bases not matched to a gene: 6. The CDR3 sequence is 16 residues long. Germline V CDR1 and CDR2: SGHTS, YDEGEE. The CDR3 region has the DNA TGTGCCAGCAGCTTGGGGGGGACTAGCGGGAGTGAGGAGCAGTTCTTC. It specifies CASSLGGTSGSEEQFF.

The chain combines TRBV7-9 with TRBJ2-5, with 11 nucleotides matching TRBD1. The CDR3 totals 14 residues. The germline V gene has CDR1 SEHNR and CDR2 FQNEAQ (reference sequence). V was clipped by 5 bases and J by 5 bases; unmatched bases: 4. The CDR3 nucleotides are TGTGCCAGCAGCCGGGGACAGGGGGGCGAGACCCAGTACTTC. It encodes CASSRGQGGETQYF.

This clone occurred a few times. This rearrangement joins TRBV7-9 to TRBJ1-1, with TRBD1 matching 10 bases. V lost 5 bases and J lost 3; bases outside the gene matches: 18. From germline, CDR1 is SEHNR and CDR2 FQNEAQ (reference sequence). CDR3 length equals 19 residues. The CDR3, as DNA: TGTGCCAGCAGCAGGCTACCCGGGACAGGGGCGCAGGGGGACACTGAAGCTTTCTTT. Residues: CASSRLPGTGAQGDTEAFF.

The chain joins TRBV11-2 to TRBJ2-7, with 7 bases matching TRBD1. Trimming removed 4 bases from V and 6 bases from J; junction bases left unmatched: 9. Per the germline V gene, CDR1 is SGHAT and CDR2 is FQNNGV. The CDR3 sequence is 14 residues long. The CDR3 nucleotides are TGTGCCAGCAGCTACCGCCCGACAGGGACCGAGCAGTACTTC. Translated: CASSYRPTGTEQYF.

The chain has TRBV3-1 (or the pseudogene TRBV3-2) and TRBJ2-5; 7 nucleotides line up with TRBD2. Unmatched junction bases numbered 8, after V lost 6 bases and J lost 4 bases. The CDR3 has 14 residues. Germline CDR1 reads LGHDT; CDR2 reads YNNKEL (reference sequence). CDR3 in amino acids: CASRPSGNRETQYF. As DNA, the CDR3 is TGTGCCAGCAGACCAAGCGGGAACAGAGAGACCCAGTACTTC.

The chain has TRBV28 and TRBJ2-7, with 9 bases aligning to TRBD1. V shed 5 bases and J 5 bases; nucleotides not matched to a gene: 7. CDR3 length: 14 residues. Germline CDR1 MDHEN, CDR2 SYDVKM. The CDR3 sequence is CASSAGTGTNEQYF. CDR3 bases: TGTGCCAGCAGTGCCGGGACAGGGACCAACGAGCAGTACTTC.

V gene TRBV6-5 combines with J gene TRBJ2-7; D is undetermined. Germline V gene data show CDR1 as MNHEY and CDR2 as SVGAGI. Trimming stripped 6 bases from V and 4 bases from J, with 10 bases between. This CDR3 comprises 12 residues. DNA for the CDR3: TGTGCCAGCAGCCCCCCACTTTACGAGCAGTACTTC. Protein product: CASSPPLYEQYF.

The chain employs TRBV27 and TRBJ2-3, with TRBD2 identical over 8 bases. The CDR3 has 15 residues. Germline CDR1 is MNHEY and CDR2 is SMNVEV (reference sequence). The J segment lost 1 base and the V segment lost 8 bases, leaving 8 bases of the junction unmatched. The CDR3 region has the DNA TGTGCCAGCCATGAAGCGGGAGCGGGCACAGATACGCAGTATTTT. Translated, it gives CASHEAGAGTDTQYF.

The rearrangement joins TRBV3-1 (or the pseudogene TRBV3-2) to TRBJ1-5, with D unclear. This CDR3 has 12 residues. The V end was cut by 5 bases, the J end by 6 bases, with 8 bases between. The germline V gene has CDR1 LGHDT and CDR2 YNNKEL (reference sequence). CDR3 sequence reads: CASSLGAQPQHF. In DNA, the CDR3 is TGTGCCAGCAGCTTGGGAGCTCAGCCCCAGCATTTT.

This clone was observed once. The chain has TRBV4-1 and TRBJ2-3; the D gene is possibly TRBD2 (5 bases). The germline CDR1 and CDR2 sequences are MGHRA and YSYEKL. The length of the CDR3 is 16 residues. The V end lost 3 bases, the J end lost 4 bases, and 17 bases lay between the germline ends. CDR3 in amino acids: CASSQPGSDASDTQYF. The CDR3 region has the DNA TGCGCCAGCAGCCAGCCAGGTAGCGATGCATCAGATACGCAGTATTTT.

The V call is TRBV10-3, the J call TRBJ1-2, with D hard to call. The V end lost 0 bases, the J end lost 4 bases, and 9 bases lay between the germline ends. Per the germline V gene, CDR1 is ENHRY and CDR2 is SYGVKD. The CDR3 sequence is 14 residues long. The CDR3 protein is CAISESAGRYGYTF. The DNA for the CDR3 is TGTGCCATCAGTGAGTCCGCGGGTCGCTATGGCTACACCTTC.

The rearrangement uses TRBV7-3 and TRBJ2-1; D may be TRBD1 (6 bases). From germline, CDR1 is SGHTA and CDR2 FQGTGA. The CDR3 has 12 amino acids. V dropped 4 bases and J dropped 8 bases, with 9 bases sitting between them. CDR3 coding DNA: TGTGCCAGCAGCTCGGGGACATATGAGCAGTTCTTC. Translating it yields CASSSGTYEQFF. The full variable domain, completed using reference TRBV7-3 and TRBJ2-1, is GAGVSQTPSNKVTEKGKYVELRCDPISGHTALYWYRQSLGQGPEFLIYFQGTGAADDSGLPNDRFFAVRPEGSVSTLKIQRTERGDSAVYLCASSSGTYEQFFGPGTRLTVL.

Points on this clone: The identical CDR3 is also encoded by other nucleotide sequences in the sample. The chain joins TRBV7-9 to TRBJ1-1; weak D call: TRBD1 (5 bases). The germline CDR1 and CDR2 sequences are SEHNR and FQNEAQ (reference sequence). This CDR3 spans 13 amino acids. Trimming pared 1 base from V and 3 bases from J, leaving 6 bases between. The CDR3 here is CASSLEGDTEAFF. CDR3 DNA sequence: TGTGCCAGCAGCTTAGAAGGGGACACTGAAGCTTTCTTT. Full variable domain (rest looked up from reference TRBV7-9 and TRBJ1-1): DTGVSQNPRHKITKRGQNVTFRCDPISEHNRLYWYRQTLGQGPEFLTYFQNEAQLEKSRLLSDRFSAERPKGSFSTLEIQRTEQGDSAMYLCASSLEGDTEAFFGQGTRLTVV.

V and J are TRBV6-5 and TRBJ2-1; 7 bases fit TRBD2. V lost 5 bases, J lost 6 bases, and 7 bases stayed unmatched. The CDR3 spans 14 residues. CDR1 is MNHEY, CDR2 SVGAGI, per germline. This CDR3 is CASSRETGGNEQFF. CDR3 DNA sequence: TGTGCCAGCAGTAGGGAGACGGGGGGCAATGAGCAGTTCTTC.

V is TRBV19 and J is TRBJ1-1; no clear D. CDR1 and CDR2 from the germline V gene are LNHDA and SQIVND (reference sequence). This CDR3 contains 14 residues. V was cut by 7 bases and J by 2 bases, with 14 bases left in between. CDR3 in amino acids: CASIPIGGNTEAFF. CDR3 DNA sequence: TGTGCCAGTATTCCCATTGGAGGCAACACTGAAGCTTTCTTT.

With respect to this clone: An end of the junction differs from the germline gene, which may be a read error. The genes are TRBV7-9 and TRBJ2-1; 9 bases agree with TRBD2. The CDR3 has 11 amino acids. In germline, CDR1 is SEHNR, CDR2 FQNEAQ (reference sequence). The CDR3 spells CASSFGLARLF. Here the CDR3 DNA reads TGTGCCAGCAGCTTCGGACTAGCGAGGCTCTTC. The entire variable domain, with the rest obtained from reference TRBV7-9 and TRBJ2-1, is as follows: DTGVSQNPRHKITKRGQNVTFRCDPISEHNRLYWYRQTLGQGPEFLTYFQNEAQLEKSRLLSDRFSAERPKGSFSTLEIQRTEQGDSAMYLCASSFGLARLFGPGTRLTVL.

The rearrangement uses TRBV6-2 or TRBV6-3 and TRBJ2-3, with a tentative D call TRBD2 (5 bases). Trimming shortened V by 5 bases and J by 6 bases, and 12 bases separated the two germline ends. Germline loops: CDR1 MNHEY, CDR2 SVGEGT. This CDR3 has 13 amino acids. The CDR3 here is CASSDFGGDTQYF. DNA for the CDR3: TGTGCCAGCAGTGACTTCGGAGGTGATACGCAGTATTTT.

This chain links TRBV7-6 with TRBJ1-1, with a possible D match to TRBD1 (6 bases). The CDR3 has 13 amino acids. The V gene lost 3 bases and the J gene lost 6 bases, with 11 bases spanning the gap. The germline CDR1 and CDR2 sequences are SGHVS and FNYEAQ. This chain's CDR3 is CASSFLAGAEAFF. The CDR3 region has the DNA TGTGCCAGCAGCTTCCTTGCAGGGGCTGAAGCTTTCTTT.

This clone was recorded once. The chain is built from TRBV7-2 and TRBJ1-2; 9 bases map to TRBD1. Germline CDR1 is SGHTA and CDR2 is FQGNSA. The CDR3 length is 14 residues. V trimming: 5 bases; J trimming: 8 bases; junction bases outside the gene matches: 9. CDR3 protein: CASSQGQGISGYTF. Here the CDR3 DNA reads TGTGCCAGCAGCCAGGGACAGGGAATCAGCGGCTACACCTTC.